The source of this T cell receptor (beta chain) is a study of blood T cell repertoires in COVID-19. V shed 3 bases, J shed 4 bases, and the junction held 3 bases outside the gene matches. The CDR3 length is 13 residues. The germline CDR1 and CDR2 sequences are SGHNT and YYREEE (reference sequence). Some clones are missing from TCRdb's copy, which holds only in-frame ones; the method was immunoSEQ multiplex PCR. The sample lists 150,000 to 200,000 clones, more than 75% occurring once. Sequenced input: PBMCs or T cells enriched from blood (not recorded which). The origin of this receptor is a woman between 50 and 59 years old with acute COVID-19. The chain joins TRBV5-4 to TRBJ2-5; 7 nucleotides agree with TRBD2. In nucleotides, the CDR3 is TGTGCCAGCAGCTGGGGCGGGGGAGAGACCCAGTACTTC. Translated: CASSWGGGETQYF.